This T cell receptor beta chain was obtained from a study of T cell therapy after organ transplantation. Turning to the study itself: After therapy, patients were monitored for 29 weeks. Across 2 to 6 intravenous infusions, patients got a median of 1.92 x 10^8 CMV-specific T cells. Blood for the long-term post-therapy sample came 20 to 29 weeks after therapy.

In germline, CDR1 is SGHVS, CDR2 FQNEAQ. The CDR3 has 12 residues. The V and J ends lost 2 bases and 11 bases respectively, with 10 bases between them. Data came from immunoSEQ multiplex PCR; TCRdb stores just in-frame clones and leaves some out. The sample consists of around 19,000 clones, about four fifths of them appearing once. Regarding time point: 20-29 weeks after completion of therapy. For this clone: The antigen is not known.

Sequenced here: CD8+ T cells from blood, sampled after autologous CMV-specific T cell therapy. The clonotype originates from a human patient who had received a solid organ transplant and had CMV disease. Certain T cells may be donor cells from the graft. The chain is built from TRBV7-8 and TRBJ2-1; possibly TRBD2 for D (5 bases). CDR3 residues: CASSLLADKQFF. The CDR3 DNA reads TGTGCCAGCAGCTTACTAGCTGATAAGCAGTTCTTC.